This TCR beta chain was recorded in a study of blood T cell repertoires in COVID-19. Study summary: Sources were T cells, B-cell-depleted T cells, or PBMCs; the material itself was cDNA or gDNA.

Trimming removed 2 bases from V and 4 bases from J; junction bases left unmatched: 3. Looked up from germline, CDR1 is WSHSY and CDR2 is SAAADI. This CDR3 is 14 amino acids long. Clones were read by immunoSEQ multiplex PCR, and TCRdb kept only the in-frame ones, dropping some. This sample has around 700,000 clones; 75% to 90% occur once, and the top ten carry about 0.26%. Sequencing was done on a sample of peripheral blood. The source is a woman aged 18-35 years with acute or convalescent COVID-19. The gene calls are TRBV10-2 and TRBJ1-1; the match to TRBD1 covers 8 bases. The DNA for the CDR3 is TGCGCCAGCAGTGAGCAGGGGGCAGGCACTGAAGCTTTCTTT. Protein product: CASSEQGAGTEAFF.